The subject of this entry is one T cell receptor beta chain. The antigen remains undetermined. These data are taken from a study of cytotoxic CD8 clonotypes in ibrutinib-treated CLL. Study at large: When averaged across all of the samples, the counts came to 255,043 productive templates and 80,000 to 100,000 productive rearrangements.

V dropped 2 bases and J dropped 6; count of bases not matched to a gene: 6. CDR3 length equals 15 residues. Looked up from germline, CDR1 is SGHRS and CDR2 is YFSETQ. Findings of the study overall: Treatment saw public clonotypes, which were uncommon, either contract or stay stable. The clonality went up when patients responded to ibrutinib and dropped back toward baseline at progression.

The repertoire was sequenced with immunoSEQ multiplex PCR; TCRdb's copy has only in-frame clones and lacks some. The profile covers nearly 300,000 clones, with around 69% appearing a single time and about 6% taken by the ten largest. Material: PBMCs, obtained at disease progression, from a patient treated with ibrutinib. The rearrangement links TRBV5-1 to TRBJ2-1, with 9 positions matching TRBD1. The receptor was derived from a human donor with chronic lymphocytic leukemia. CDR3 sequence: CASSLGTGRSNEQFF. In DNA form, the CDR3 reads TGCGCCAGCAGCTTAGGGACAGGGAGGAGCAATGAGCAGTTCTTC.